Listed below are T cell receptor beta chains from one sample, sequenced in a study of T cell responses to AZD1222 COVID-19 vaccine. Profiled with immunoSEQ multiplex PCR; TCRdb holds only in-frame clones, not every one. This repertoire shows tens of thousands of clones, more than 75% found once; its top ten account for 20% to 25%. The material sequenced was peripheral blood, taken on day 0 of AZD1222 vaccination. These receptors came from an adult in good health. CDR3s include the opening cysteine and the closing phenylalanine or tryptophan. A D gene is named only where the DNA matches it firmly. Some rows mark clone size as missing; the rest say once, few, many or name a class of expanded clone.

abundance | j_gene | d_gene | v_gene | len | CDR3aa | CDR3nt
- | TRBJ1-2 | TRBD1 | TRBV5-4 | 13 | CASSSGQGEGYTF | TGTGCCAGCAGCTCGGGACAGGGTGAAGGCTACACCTTC
few | TRBJ2-7 | - | TRBV6-5 | 14 | CASTSRAGYYEQYF | TGTGCCAGCACTAGCCGGGCAGGGTACTACGAGCAGTACTTC
once | TRBJ1-2 | - | TRBV7-8 | 13 | CASSFGGSYGYTF | TGTGCCAGCAGCTTCGGGGGAAGTTATGGCTACACCTTC
- | TRBJ1-5 | TRBD1 | TRBV7-9 | 14 | CASSSGQKNQPQHF | TGTGCCAGCAGCTCGGGACAGAAAAATCAGCCCCAGCATTTT
once | TRBJ2-3 | TRBD1 | TRBV4-1 | 15 | CASSQPGQGTDTQYF | TGCGCCAGCAGCCAACCCGGACAGGGCACAGATACGCAGTATTTT
few | TRBJ1-5 | TRBD1 | TRBV5-5 | 16 | CASSRQGTGDWQPQHF | TGTGCCAGCAGCAGACAGGGGACAGGGGATTGGCAGCCCCAGCATTTT
- | TRBJ2-3 | TRBD1 | TRBV5-1 | 15 | CASSLTGVSTDTQYF | TGCGCCAGCAGCTTGACAGGGGTTAGCACAGATACGCAGTATTTT
- | TRBJ2-2 | - | TRBV5-1 | 16 | CASSLRDSPNTGELFF | TGCGCCAGCAGCTTGAGGGACTCCCCGAACACCGGGGAGCTGTTTTTT
once | TRBJ1-2 | - | TRBV12-3/TRBV12-4 | 12 | CASSPMRSGYTF | TGTGCCAGCAGTCCCATGCGGAGCGGCTACACCTTC
- | TRBJ2-3 | - | TRBV10-3 | 13 | CAISGGFTDTQYF | TGTGCCATCAGTGGGGGTTTCACAGATACGCAGTATTTT
- | TRBJ1-5 | - | TRBV7-2 | 14 | CASREGTSNQPQHF | TGTGCCAGCAGAGAAGGGACATCCAATCAGCCCCAGCATTTT
- | TRBJ1-5 | - | TRBV28 | 12 | CASSRTAQPQHF | TGTGCCAGCAGCAGGACGGCTCAGCCCCAGCATTTT
- | TRBJ2-3 | - | TRBV6-6 | 15 | CASLDRGARTDTQYF | TGTGCCAGCCTCGACCGGGGGGCGCGCACAGATACGCAGTATTTT
few | TRBJ1-5 | - | TRBV7-9 | 14 | CASSLSGVHQPQHF | TGTGCCAGCAGCTTATCGGGGGTGCATCAGCCCCAGCATTTT
- | TRBJ2-6 | - | TRBV2 | 16 | CASSATVSSGANVLTF | TGTGCCAGCAGCGCGACTGTTAGCTCTGGGGCCAACGTCCTGACTTTC
once | TRBJ2-3 | - | TRBV30 | 20 | CAWSVFRGSQSPTSTDTQYF | TGTGCCTGGAGTGTATTTAGGGGTAGCCAAAGCCCCACTAGCACAGATACGCAGTATTTT
- | TRBJ2-5 | - | TRBV5-8 | 14 | CASSLFRNQETQYF | TGTGCCAGCAGCTTGTTTCGGAATCAAGAGACCCAGTACTTC
- | TRBJ1-2 | - | TRBV7-9 | 14 | CASSRNRQTYGYTF | TGTGCCAGCAGCAGAAACAGACAGACATATGGCTACACCTTC
few | TRBJ2-3 | - | TRBV16 | 14 | CASSQTYSTDTQYF | TGTGCCAGCAGCCAGACATATAGCACAGATACGCAGTATTTT
- | TRBJ1-2 | - | TRBV5-8 | 13 | CASSPLRVVGYTF | TGTGCCAGCAGTCCCCTCAGGGTCGTTGGCTACACCTTC
- | TRBJ2-3 | TRBD2 | TRBV10-1 | 15 | CASSSHSGSGDTQYF | TGCGCCAGTAGCTCACATAGCGGGAGTGGGGATACGCAGTATTTT
- | TRBJ1-5 | - | TRBV30 | 15 | CAWSVGGAPNQPQHF | TGTGCCTGGAGTGTAGGGGGGGCCCCGAATCAGCCCCAGCATTTT
- | TRBJ2-5 | - | TRBV5-1 | 14 | CASSSPSSGETQYF | TGCGCCAGCAGCTCCCCCTCTAGTGGGGAGACCCAGTACTTC
- | TRBJ2-5 | - | TRBV7-9 | 13 | CASSFGTTETQYF | TGTGCCAGCAGCTTCGGGACGACGGAGACCCAGTACTTC